A selection of T cell receptor beta chains follows, all from one sample in a study of Ad26.COV2.S vaccination and SARS-CoV-2 variants. Produced via immunoSEQ multiplex PCR; TCRdb's table is partial and in-frame only. The sample includes around 300,000 clones, approximately 90% of them seen just once. Sequenced here: peripheral blood, sampled in a trial of Ad26.COV2.S vaccine versus placebo. The receptors were gathered from a person aged 18 to 59 who received the Ad26.COV2.S COVID-19 vaccine or a placebo. CDR3s include the opening cysteine and the closing phenylalanine or tryptophan. D genes are given only for firm matches. Size values are once, few and many counts, or a class for expanded clones, and some rows have none.

V: TRBV20-1
size: -
J: TRBJ2-3
D: -
CDR3: CSAREEGTQYF
DNA: TGCAGTGCTAGGGAAGAAGGTACGCAGTATTTT

V: TRBV3-1/TRBV3-2
size: -
J: TRBJ2-1
D: -
CDR3: CASSQALYNEQFF
DNA: TGTGCCAGCAGCCAAGCCCTATACAATGAGCAGTTCTTC

V: TRBV29-1
size: once
J: TRBJ2-5
D: -
CDR3: CSVAGRLQETQYF
DNA: TGCAGCGTAGCCGGCCGGCTCCAAGAGACCCAGTACTTC

V: TRBV6-5
size: -
J: TRBJ1-6
D: -
CDR3: CASSSVTAYNSPLHF
DNA: TGTGCCAGCAGTTCCGTAACAGCCTATAATTCACCCCTCCACTTT

V: TRBV7-2
size: once
J: TRBJ2-7
D: TRBD2
CDR3: CASSLESFPLSGETYEQYF
DNA: TGTGCCAGCAGCTTAGAGAGTTTTCCTCTTAGCGGGGAAACCTACGAGCAGTACTTC

V: TRBV2
size: few
J: TRBJ2-1
D: TRBD1
CDR3: CASSDRAIDEQFF
DNA: TGTGCCAGCAGCGACAGGGCAATCGATGAGCAGTTCTTC

V: TRBV10-3
size: -
J: TRBJ1-3
D: TRBD1
CDR3: CAISGTGRNTIYF
DNA: TGTGCCATTTCAGGGACAGGAAGAAACACCATATATTTT

V: TRBV5-1
size: once
J: TRBJ1-4
D: TRBD1
CDR3: CASSRSGQGPNEKLFF
DNA: TGCGCCAGCAGCCGATCCGGACAGGGTCCAAATGAAAAACTGTTTTTT

V: TRBV2
size: -
J: TRBJ1-4
D: -
CDR3: CASSDPSGEKLFF
DNA: TGTGCCAGCAGTGATCCATCGGGTGAAAAACTGTTTTTT

V: TRBV19
size: -
J: TRBJ1-5
D: -
CDR3: CASSIEKDSYQPQHF
DNA: TGTGCCAGTAGTATAGAAAAGGACAGCTATCAGCCCCAGCATTTT

V: TRBV10-3
size: -
J: TRBJ2-7
D: TRBD1
CDR3: CANSGQGGHEQYF
DNA: TGTGCCAACTCGGGACAGGGCGGCCACGAGCAGTACTTC

V: TRBV11-1
size: -
J: TRBJ2-1
D: -
CDR3: CASSPARQGVYNEQFF
DNA: TGTGCCAGCAGTCCCGCCCGGCAGGGAGTATACAATGAGCAGTTCTTC

V: TRBV3-1/TRBV3-2
size: -
J: TRBJ2-1
D: -
CDR3: CASRRQGFGYNEQFF
DNA: TGTGCCAGCAGACGTCAGGGGTTTGGCTACAATGAGCAGTTCTTC

V: TRBV6-1
size: -
J: TRBJ2-7
D: -
CDR3: CATSGGFVSGDYEQYF
DNA: TGTGCCACCAGTGGGGGCTTTGTGAGCGGAGACTACGAGCAGTACTTC

V: TRBV19
size: -
J: TRBJ1-5
D: -
CDR3: CASSTGAGEGQPQHF
DNA: TGTGCCAGTAGTACCGGGGCAGGGGAAGGTCAGCCCCAGCATTTT

V: TRBV7-8
size: -
J: TRBJ2-5
D: TRBD2
CDR3: CASSVGLAGAMRNF
DNA: TGTGCCAGCAGCGTGGGACTAGCGGGAGCAATGAGGAACTTC

V: TRBV28
size: -
J: TRBJ2-3
D: TRBD1
CDR3: CASRKGQFTDTQYF
DNA: TGTGCCAGCAGGAAGGGACAGTTCACAGATACGCAGTATTTT

V: TRBV9
size: -
J: TRBJ2-3
D: -
CDR3: CASSVGGEFRETQYF
DNA: TGTGCCAGCAGCGTAGGAGGAGAGTTCCGAGAGACGCAGTATTTT

V: TRBV7-9
size: -
J: TRBJ1-1
D: TRBD1
CDR3: CASSQGGNTEAFF
DNA: TGTGCCAGCAGCCAGGGGGGGAACACTGAAGCTTTCTTT

V: TRBV30
size: -
J: TRBJ2-3
D: TRBD2
CDR3: CAWSLAGGLADTQYF
DNA: TGTGCCTGGAGCCTAGCGGGAGGGCTGGCAGATACGCAGTATTTT

V: TRBV7-9
size: -
J: TRBJ1-1
D: TRBD1
CDR3: CASSLGRGAQMNTEAFF
DNA: TGTGCCAGCAGCTTAGGCAGGGGGGCCCAAATGAACACTGAAGCTTTCTTT

V: TRBV10-1
size: -
J: TRBJ2-1
D: TRBD2
CDR3: CASSEPAGDNEQFF
DNA: TGCGCCAGCAGTGAGCCAGCGGGGGACAATGAGCAGTTCTTC

V: TRBV19
size: -
J: TRBJ1-1
D: -
CDR3: CASSIMGTEAFF
DNA: TGTGCCAGTAGTATCATGGGGACTGAAGCTTTCTTT

V: TRBV9
size: -
J: TRBJ1-1
D: -
CDR3: CASSVVEDTEAFF
DNA: TGTGCCAGCAGCGTAGTTGAGGACACTGAAGCTTTCTTT

V: TRBV19
size: -
J: TRBJ2-3
D: TRBD1
CDR3: CASSAGTGGADTQYF
DNA: TGTGCCAGTAGTGCCGGGACAGGGGGGGCAGATACGCAGTATTTT

V: TRBV30
size: -
J: TRBJ1-1
D: -
CDR3: CAWAGNLNTEAFF
DNA: TGTGCCTGGGCAGGGAACTTGAACACTGAAGCTTTCTTT

V: TRBV6-5
size: -
J: TRBJ1-2
D: TRBD1
CDR3: CASARAEGAYGYTF
DNA: TGTGCCAGCGCCCGAGCGGAGGGGGCTTATGGCTACACCTTC

V: TRBV10-2
size: -
J: TRBJ2-7
D: -
CDR3: CASSESDGVEQYF
DNA: TGCGCCAGCAGTGAGTCCGACGGAGTCGAGCAGTACTTC

V: TRBV19
size: -
J: TRBJ1-1
D: -
CDR3: CASSIGNMNTEAFF
DNA: TGTGCCAGTAGTATAGGAAACATGAACACTGAAGCTTTCTTT

V: TRBV10-3
size: -
J: TRBJ2-7
D: -
CDR3: CAIRLQDSYEQYF
DNA: TGTGCCATCAGGCTACAGGACTCCTACGAGCAGTACTTC

V: TRBV19
size: -
J: TRBJ2-3
D: TRBD2
CDR3: CASSIFASGASTDTQYF
DNA: TGTGCCAGTAGTATTTTCGCTAGCGGGGCTAGCACAGATACGCAGTATTTT

V: TRBV7-9
size: few
J: TRBJ1-6
D: TRBD1
CDR3: CASSLGQGTGSPLHF
DNA: TGTGCCAGCAGCCTCGGACAGGGAACAGGTTCACCCCTCCACTTT

V: TRBV30
size: -
J: TRBJ1-1
D: -
CDR3: CACTLGGPEAFF
DNA: TGTGCCTGTACGTTAGGGGGACCTGAAGCTTTCTTT

V: TRBV29-1
size: -
J: TRBJ2-5
D: -
CDR3: CSVEDRFGQETQYF
DNA: TGCAGCGTTGAAGATCGCTTCGGTCAAGAGACCCAGTACTTC

V: TRBV5-5
size: -
J: TRBJ2-1
D: -
CDR3: CASSLTGLYNEQFF
DNA: TGTGCCAGCAGCTTGACCGGGCTCTACAATGAGCAGTTCTTC

V: TRBV7-6
size: -
J: TRBJ2-7
D: TRBD2
CDR3: CASSLARTSGSLSYEQYF
DNA: TGTGCCAGCAGCTTAGCCAGGACTAGCGGGAGTCTCTCCTACGAGCAGTACTTC

V: TRBV25-1
size: -
J: TRBJ2-1
D: -
CDR3: CASSAGHEQFF
DNA: TGTGCCAGCAGTGCGGGACATGAGCAGTTCTTC

V: TRBV6-2/TRBV6-3
size: once
J: TRBJ1-5
D: -
CDR3: CASSYSSRNQPQHF
DNA: TGTGCCAGCAGTTACTCGAGCAGAAATCAGCCCCAGCATTTT

V: TRBV5-5
size: once
J: TRBJ2-7
D: TRBD2
CDR3: CASSSTSGVTYEQYF
DNA: TGTGCCAGCAGCAGCACTAGCGGGGTAACCTACGAGCAGTACTTC

V: TRBV29-1
size: -
J: TRBJ1-5
D: TRBD1
CDR3: CSVVGPAKDRDNQPQHF
DNA: TGCAGCGTTGTCGGCCCGGCCAAGGACAGGGACAATCAGCCCCAGCATTTT

V: TRBV6-1
size: -
J: TRBJ2-5
D: TRBD2
CDR3: CASSEGLAGIRETQYF
DNA: TGTGCCAGCAGTGAGGGGTTAGCGGGAATACGAGAGACCCAGTACTTC

V: TRBV4-2
size: -
J: TRBJ2-3
D: TRBD1
CDR3: CASSQAPPGQGLGDTQYF
DNA: TGTGCCAGCAGCCAAGCCCCCCCGGGACAGGGGCTGGGAGATACGCAGTATTTT

V: TRBV5-1
size: -
J: TRBJ1-2
D: -
CDR3: CASSLGGEGYTF
DNA: TGCGCCAGCAGCCTCGGTGGAGAAGGCTACACCTTC

V: TRBV3-1/TRBV3-2
size: -
J: TRBJ2-5
D: TRBD2
CDR3: CASSQDASGIQETQYF
DNA: TGTGCCAGCAGCCAAGATGCTAGCGGCATCCAAGAGACCCAGTACTTC

V: TRBV19
size: -
J: TRBJ2-1
D: -
CDR3: CASSIAGTPSYNEQFF
DNA: TGTGCCAGTAGTATTGCGGGCACCCCCTCCTACAATGAGCAGTTCTTC

V: TRBV10-3
size: -
J: TRBJ1-2
D: TRBD1
CDR3: CAISDPTGGALQGYTF
DNA: TGTGCCATCAGTGACCCCACAGGGGGCGCCTTACAGGGCTACACCTTC

V: TRBV18
size: -
J: TRBJ2-6
D: -
CDR3: CASSPPSSGANVLTF
DNA: TGTGCCAGCTCACCACCGTCCTCTGGGGCCAACGTCCTGACTTTC

V: TRBV3-1/TRBV3-2
size: once
J: TRBJ2-2
D: -
CDR3: CASSQDSRSGWTGELFF
DNA: TGTGCCAGCAGCCAAGATAGTAGGAGCGGGTGGACCGGGGAGCTGTTTTTT

V: TRBV13
size: -
J: TRBJ2-2
D: -
CDR3: CASSLGILVQSGELFF
DNA: TGTGCCAGCAGCTTAGGCATTTTAGTGCAGTCTGGGGAGCTGTTTTTT

V: TRBV2
size: -
J: TRBJ1-1
D: -
CDR3: CASTLRGRNTEAFF
DNA: TGTGCCAGCACCCTAAGGGGCAGGAACACTGAAGCTTTCTTT

V: TRBV20-1
size: -
J: TRBJ1-1
D: TRBD1
CDR3: CSAGDREKAFF
DNA: TGCAGTGCTGGGGACAGGGAGAAAGCTTTCTTT

V: TRBV4-3
size: -
J: TRBJ2-2
D: TRBD1
CDR3: CASSQDRDRFTGELFF
DNA: TGCGCCAGCAGCCAAGACAGGGACAGATTCACCGGGGAGCTGTTTTTT

V: TRBV19
size: -
J: TRBJ2-5
D: -
CDR3: CASSPRFQETQYF
DNA: TGTGCCAGTAGTCCAAGATTCCAAGAGACCCAGTACTTC

V: TRBV7-2
size: -
J: TRBJ2-1
D: TRBD1
CDR3: CASSLRTGIQRNEQFF
DNA: TGTGCCAGCAGCTTAAGGACAGGGATTCAACGCAATGAGCAGTTCTTC

V: TRBV6-2/TRBV6-3
size: -
J: TRBJ2-7
D: -
CDR3: CASSYSPGRSIYEQYF
DNA: TGTGCCAGCAGTTACTCACCGGGACGGTCCATCTACGAGCAGTACTTC

V: TRBV6-1
size: -
J: TRBJ2-5
D: -
CDR3: CASSDGPRGAQETQYF
DNA: TGTGCCAGCAGTGATGGACCCAGGGGGGCCCAAGAGACCCAGTACTTC

V: TRBV29-1
size: -
J: TRBJ1-2
D: -
CDR3: CSAELWVGRNNYGYTF
DNA: TGCAGCGCTGAGCTATGGGTCGGACGGAATAACTATGGCTACACCTTC

V: TRBV7-9
size: -
J: TRBJ1-2
D: -
CDR3: CASSLLPDSNYGYTF
DNA: TGTGCCAGCAGCCTTCTCCCGGACTCTAACTATGGCTACACCTTC

V: TRBV4-1
size: -
J: TRBJ2-7
D: -
CDR3: CASSQDFPLSYEQYF
DNA: TGCGCCAGCAGCCAAGATTTCCCTCTGAGCTACGAGCAGTACTTC

V: TRBV9
size: -
J: TRBJ1-5
D: -
CDR3: CASSPGQGAFNQPQHF
DNA: TGTGCCAGCAGCCCAGGCCAAGGGGCGTTCAATCAGCCCCAGCATTTT